The rows below give T cell receptor beta chains drawn from one sample of a study of blood T cells in healthy people across ages. TCRdb ran MiXCR on the 5' RACE reads and lists one entry per CDR3 protein. The sample holds roughly 1 million distinct CDR3 sequences, roughly 24% seen once. These sequences were also reported in another study, on T cells of mothers and their children.

Source material: blood. The receptors originated from a girl under 10 years old in good health. CDR3s include the opening cysteine and the closing phenylalanine or tryptophan. A D gene is named only where the DNA matches it firmly. Size is omitted from some rows. Given values are once, few, many or a class for expanded clones.

TRBV5-6	TRBJ1-2	-	-	TGTGCCAGCAGCCCCACCCAGGGGTCTAACTATGGCTACACCTTC	CASSPTQGSNYGYTF
TRBV7-2	TRBJ2-5	TRBD2	-	TGTGCCAGCAGCTTTAATGGGGGGGGGTCGAGGGAGACCCAGTACTTC	CASSFNGGGSRETQYF
TRBV20-1	TRBJ2-2	-	few	TGCAGTGCCCCCAGAGCCGGGGAGCTGTTTTTT	CSAPRAGELFF
TRBV6-6	TRBJ2-7	-	-	TGTGCCACCCTCCTGAATCGGGACAATGCAGCACACGAGCAGTACTTC	CATLLNRDNAAHEQYF
TRBV7-2	TRBJ2-3	TRBD2	-	TGTGCCAGCAGCTTTCGGACTAGCGGGATAATCGATACGCAGTATTTT	CASSFRTSGIIDTQYF
TRBV18	TRBJ2-7	TRBD1	-	TGTGCCAGCTCACCGGCCCTGACAGGGTCATCCTACGAGCAGTACTTC	CASSPALTGSSYEQYF
TRBV28	TRBJ2-5	-	-	TGTGCCAGCAGTTGGCTACAAGAGACCCAGTACTTC	CASSWLQETQYF
TRBV2	TRBJ2-3	TRBD2	few	TGTGCCAGCACTGGGACTAGCGGGATTGGCACAGATACGCAGTATTTT	CASTGTSGIGTDTQYF
TRBV18	TRBJ2-3	-	few	TGTGCCAGCTCACCACCGAACGAGGATACGCAGTATTTT	CASSPPNEDTQYF
TRBV12-3/TRBV12-4	TRBJ2-5	TRBD2	-	TGTGCCAGCCGACCAGCGGGGGCTGGGGGTGAGACCCAGTACTTC	CASRPAGAGGETQYF
TRBV4-1	TRBJ2-7	-	few	TGCGCCAGCAGTAAAGCGTCCACACAGCCCGGCGAGCAGTACTTC	CASSKASTQPGEQYF
TRBV28	TRBJ2-1	-	-	TGTGCCAGCGATACCCAGGGAAATGAGCAGTTCTTC	CASDTQGNEQFF
TRBV20-1	TRBJ1-1	TRBD1	-	TGCAGTGCTAGTAAAGGGACAGGGGACTGGAACACTGAAGCTTTCTTT	CSASKGTGDWNTEAFF
TRBV12-3/TRBV12-4	TRBJ2-5	-	-	TGTGCCAGCAGTTGGAAGGGGCAGCAAGAGACCCAGTACTTC	CASSWKGQQETQYF
TRBV29-1	TRBJ1-2	TRBD1	-	TGCAGCGTTAATGACAGGGTTAACTATGGCTACACCTTC	CSVNDRVNYGYTF
TRBV29-1	TRBJ1-1	TRBD1	-	TGCAGCGTTGAAAGTTGGACAGGAGAGACTGAAGCTTTCTTT	CSVESWTGETEAFF
TRBV7-3	TRBJ2-2	-	-	TGTGCCAGCAGCTTAACCTGGGGGTCCGGGGAGCTGTTTTTT	CASSLTWGSGELFF
TRBV28	TRBJ2-7	-	few	TGTGCCAGCAGTTTTTACAGATACTACGAGCAGTACTTC	CASSFYRYYEQYF
TRBV21-1	TRBJ2-5	-	-	TGTGCCAGCAGCAAATTTATGGAGAGTCAAGAGACCCAGTACTTC	CASSKFMESQETQYF
TRBV4-1	TRBJ2-7	-	few	TGCGCCAGCAGCCAAGGGGCGGGCAGGGACGAGCAGTACTTC	CASSQGAGRDEQYF
TRBV6-1	TRBJ2-7	TRBD2	few	TGTGCCAGCGGACTAGCGGGAGTCTCCGAGCAGTACTTC	CASGLAGVSEQYF
TRBV20-1	TRBJ2-5	-	-	TGCAGTGCTGGGGAATGGCGGGGGCAAGAGACCCGGTACTTC	CSAGEWRGQETRYF
TRBV9	TRBJ1-1	-	-	TGTGCCAGCAGCGTCGGTGGAGGGTTCACTGAAGCTTTCTTT	CASSVGGGFTEAFF
TRBV6-2/TRBV6-3	TRBJ2-1	TRBD1	few	TGTGCCAGCAGAACAGGGGCCTCCTACAATGAGCAGTTCTTC	CASRTGASYNEQFF
TRBV27	TRBJ1-5	-	many	TGTGCCAGCAGTACCTTAAATCAGCCCCAGCATTTT	CASSTLNQPQHF
TRBV7-2	TRBJ2-1	-	-	TGTGCCAGCAGCCCGACCCGGGACTACAATGAGCAGTTCTTC	CASSPTRDYNEQFF
TRBV5-1	TRBJ2-7	TRBD1	-	TGCGCCAGCAGCTTCCAACCGGGACAGGGATCCTACGAGCAGTACTTC	CASSFQPGQGSYEQYF
TRBV29-1	TRBJ2-3	TRBD2	few	TGCAGCGCCCTGGGGGGGATAAGCACAGATACGCAGTATTTT	CSALGGISTDTQYF
TRBV28	TRBJ2-7	-	few	TGTGCCAGTTTGACTCCAAGCTCCTACGAGCAGTACTTC	CASLTPSSYEQYF
TRBV29-1	TRBJ2-1	TRBD1	few	TGCAGCGTTCGGTTTTCGGGACAGGGGATGAAGGCTGAGCAGTTCTTC	CSVRFSGQGMKAEQFF
TRBV24-1	TRBJ1-2	TRBD1	-	TGTGCCACCAGTATCGACAGGGGGGGAGGCTACACCTTC	CATSIDRGGGYTF
TRBV24-1	TRBJ2-7	-	-	TGTGCCACCAGTGAGGGAAGCTACGAGCAGTACTTC	CATSEGSYEQYF
TRBV7-9	TRBJ2-1	-	-	TGTGCCAGCAGCTGGGGGTGGGGACTGATGACCAATGACCAGTTCTTC	CASSWGWGLMTNDQFF
TRBV12-3/TRBV12-4	TRBJ2-2	-	-	TGTGCCAGCAGTTTAGAGGTTTTGGGGGGGCCTGGCACCGGGGAGCTGTTTTTT	CASSLEVLGGPGTGELFF
TRBV6-2/TRBV6-3	TRBJ1-2	-	-	TGTGCCAGCTCGGCCGGGACAACGAAAGCTAACTATGGCTACACCTTC	CASSAGTTKANYGYTF
TRBV29-1	TRBJ2-5	-	few	TGCAGCGTCCACCCGATGACGGGCGCCCAGTACTTC	CSVHPMTGAQYF
TRBV6-5	TRBJ1-1	-	few	TGTGCCAGCAGTTACTCGGGCAGGGAAGCTTTCTTT	CASSYSGREAFF
TRBV25-1	TRBJ1-1	TRBD1	-	TGTGCCAGCAGAAAATCAGGGGGCACTGAAGCTTTCTTT	CASRKSGGTEAFF
TRBV15	TRBJ2-1	-	few	TGTGCCACCAGCAGAGTAGAGGATGAGCAGTTCTTC	CATSRVEDEQFF
TRBV10-3	TRBJ2-1	TRBD2	-	TGTGCCATCGGGACTAGCGGTTCAACCTACAATGAGCAGTTCTTC	CAIGTSGSTYNEQFF
TRBV11-2	TRBJ2-7	-	few	TGTGCCAGTCAACTCTGGAGGTCCTACGAGCAGTACTTC	CASQLWRSYEQYF
TRBV12-3/TRBV12-4	TRBJ2-2	-	few	TGTGCCAGCAACGGGGACACCGGGGAGCTGTTTTTT	CASNGDTGELFF
TRBV10-3	TRBJ2-1	TRBD2	few	TGTGCCATCAGCGCCCGGGAGGGGAATGAGCAGTTCTTC	CAISAREGNEQFF